What follows are 24 T cell receptor beta chains derived from one specimen sequenced in a study of shared clonotypes between healthy human individuals. Repertoires were generated with immunoSEQ multiplex PCR, while TCRdb's copy carries only in-frame clones and drops some. Here the sample spans over a million clones, roughly 97% being singletons. Sequencing was carried out using naive CD4+ T cells sorted from blood. This sample's subset: CD45RA+ positively selected. These receptor sequences come from a man aged 25 to 45 in good health.

This clone came up a few times. Other nucleotide sequences in the sample specify the same CDR3. The chain is built from TRBV5-4 and TRBJ2-7; 9 bases align to TRBD2. The CDR3 has 14 residues. CDR1 is SGHNT and CDR2 is YYREEE in the germline V gene (reference sequence). V shed 2 bases, J shed 0 bases, and the junction held 0 bases outside the gene matches. CDR3 bases: TGTGCCAGCAGCTTTAGCGGGAGCTCCTACGAGCAGTACTTC. Protein: CASSFSGSSYEQYF.

The chain couples TRBV5-6 to TRBJ1-1; D ambiguous. The V and J ends lost 0 bases and 1 base respectively, with 10 bases between them. The germline gives CDR1 SGHDT, CDR2 YYEEEE. This CDR3 comprises 15 residues. The CDR3 sequence is CASSLAGRENTEAFF. DNA for the CDR3: TGTGCCAGCAGCTTGGCGGGCCGGGAGAACACTGAAGCTTTCTTT.

The sample holds one count of this clone. The V gene is TRBV5-3, the J gene TRBJ2-7; D gene unclear. TRBV5-3 is reported as an ORF; its role is uncertain. With 0 bases removed from V and 3 bases from J, the gap between germline ends came to 13 bases. The CDR3 is 15 amino acids. Here the CDR3 reads CARSLAEVPRYEQYF. The CDR3 DNA reads as TGTGCCAGAAGCTTGGCCGAAGTTCCTCGCTACGAGCAGTACTTC.

The chain combines TRBV19 with TRBJ1-4; D may be TRBD1 (5 bases). Germline CDR1 LNHDA, CDR2 SQIVND (reference sequence). The CDR3 contains 16 residues. Between the trimmed V and J ends, which lost 5 bases and 8 bases, there was a span of 21 bases. This CDR3 is CASSPEPGARWEKLFF. The CDR3, as DNA: TGTGCCAGTAGTCCCGAGCCCGGGGCGAGGTGGGAAAAACTGTTTTTT.

This chain links TRBV6-5 with TRBJ2-2; TRBD1 matches 9 bases. This CDR3 is built from 15 residues. Per the germline V gene, CDR1 is MNHEY and CDR2 is SVGAGI. Trimming removed 4 bases from V and 4 bases from J; junction bases left unmatched: 4. CDR3 loop: CASSSWDRVTGELFF. The CDR3 DNA follows: TGTGCCAGCAGTTCGTGGGACAGGGTCACCGGGGAGCTGTTTTTT.

The V call is TRBV10-3, the J call TRBJ2-3; maybe TRBD2 (6 bases). CDR1 ENHRY and CDR2 SYGVKD come from the germline V gene. The CDR3 is 12 amino acids. Trimming removed 1 base from V and 14 bases from J, with 13 bases in between. The CDR3 sequence: CAISELRLDVYF. The CDR3 DNA is TGTGCCATCAGTGAGTTGAGACTAGATGTGTATTTT.

The CDR3 loop is CASRHDRISSEHYNEQFF. DNA for the CDR3: TGTGCCAGCAGGCACGATAGGATTTCTAGCGAACACTACAATGAGCAGTTCTTC. The genes are TRBV7-9 and TRBJ2-1; tentative D call: TRBD2 (6 bases). The CDR3 sequence is 18 residues long. Looked up from germline, CDR1 is SEHNR and CDR2 is FQNEAQ (reference sequence). Trimming cost V 6 bases and J 3 bases, with 24 bases left between them. The whole variable domain, filled in from reference TRBV7-9 and TRBJ2-1, reads DTGVSQNPRHKITKRGQNVTFRCDPISEHNRLYWYRQTLGQGPEFLTYFQNEAQLEKSRLLSDRFSAERPKGSFSTLEIQRTEQGDSAMYLCASRHDRISSEHYNEQFFGPGTRLTVL.

The CDR3 coding sequence is TGTGCCAGCAGCTTAATTGGCAGGGGACCCTACGAGCAGTACTTC. Protein: CASSLIGRGPYEQYF. V is TRBV7-8 and J is TRBJ2-7, with TRBD1 as a possible D gene (6 bases). CDR3 length: 15 residues. Trimming removed 2 bases from V and 2 bases from J, with 13 bases in between. Germline-derived CDR1 and CDR2 are SGHVS and FQNEAQ.

The rearrangement links TRBV5-6 to TRBJ2-5; the D is unclear. The V end lost 2 bases, the J end lost 2 bases, and 13 bases lay between the germline ends. Germline V gene data show CDR1 as SGHDT and CDR2 as YYEEEE. The CDR3 length is 15 residues. This CDR3 is CASSFLWGRQETQYF. The CDR3 DNA is TGTGCCAGCAGCTTTCTCTGGGGTCGACAAGAGACCCAGTACTTC. Combining the CDR3 with reference TRBV5-6 and TRBJ2-5 gives the whole variable domain DAGVTQSPTHLIKTRGQQVTLRCSPKSGHDTVSWYQQALGQGPQFIFQYYEEEERQRGNFPDRFSGHQFPNYSSELNVNALLLGDSALYLCASSFLWGRQETQYFGPGTRLLVL.

The V and J genes are TRBV6-1 and TRBJ1-4; D may be TRBD1 (6 bases). Germline V gene lookup returns CDR1 MNHNS and CDR2 SASEGT. The CDR3 has 16 residues. V gave up 4 bases and J gave up 5 bases, with 17 bases separating them. The CDR3 sequence is CASSGERGIRNEKLFF. The CDR3 DNA follows: TGTGCCAGCAGTGGAGAGAGGGGGATACGGAATGAAAAACTGTTTTTT.

The genes are TRBV27 and TRBJ1-5; maybe TRBD1 (5 bases). This CDR3 has 15 amino acids. With 3 bases removed from V and 2 bases from J, the gap between germline ends came to 11 bases. Germline V gene sequence: CDR1 MNHEY, CDR2 SMNVEV (reference sequence). The CDR3 loop reads CASSFGGVGNQPQHF. DNA for the CDR3: TGTGCCAGCAGTTTTGGGGGGGTTGGCAATCAGCCCCAGCATTTT.

The chain combines TRBV10-3 with TRBJ2-2; 7 nucleotides line up with TRBD2. The germline gives CDR1 ENHRY, CDR2 SYGVKD. This CDR3 contains 15 residues. J gave up 4 bases and V 4 bases, and 6 bases lay outside the gene matches. The CDR3 bases are TGTGCCATCAGTGCAGCGGGATCGGGCACCGGGGAGCTGTTTTTT. Its protein product is CAISAAGSGTGELFF.

The J gene is TRBJ2-7, the V gene TRBV2; 8 bases align to TRBD1. The CDR3 extends over 15 amino acids. The germline gives CDR1 SNHLY, CDR2 FYNNEI. V lost 6 bases, J lost 4 bases, and 11 bases stayed unmatched. The CDR3 region is CASSPRLGQVYEQYF. In DNA form, the CDR3 reads TGTGCCAGCAGCCCTAGGCTGGGACAGGTATACGAGCAGTACTTC.

This chain joins TRBV5-5 and TRBJ2-2; D not certain. V gave up 2 bases and J gave up 1 base, with 12 bases separating them. CDR3 size: 16 residues. Germline CDR1 and CDR2: SGHKS and YYEKEE (reference sequence). The CDR3 sequence is CASSFILQENTGELFF. In nucleotides, the CDR3 is TGTGCCAGCAGCTTCATTTTACAAGAGAACACCGGGGAGCTGTTTTTT.

The V gene is TRBV6-5, the J gene TRBJ2-7; D is undetermined. Per germline, CDR1 MNHEY and CDR2 SVGAGI. V dropped 2 bases and J dropped 1 base, with 3 bases sitting between them. The CDR3 extends over 12 amino acids. In DNA form, the CDR3 reads TGTGCCAGCAGTTACCCATCCTACGAGCAGTACTTC. Amino acid sequence: CASSYPSYEQYF.

CDR3 residues: CASSLGGRRNTEAFF. DNA for the CDR3: TGTGCCAGCAGCTTGGGGGGGCGGAGGAACACTGAAGCTTTCTTT. The chain employs TRBV5-4 and TRBJ1-1; D possibly corresponds to TRBD1 (6 bases). The CDR3 covers 15 residues. V was pared by 0 bases and J by 1 base, with 10 bases between. From germline, CDR1 is SGHNT and CDR2 YYREEE (reference sequence).

V is TRBV18 and J is TRBJ1-4; the D is unclear. Between the trimmed V and J ends, which lost 2 bases and 1 base, there was a span of 5 bases. This CDR3 is built from 14 residues. CDR1 and CDR2 from the germline V gene are KGHSH and LQKENI. CDR3 DNA: TGTGCCAGCTCACCAGGGATAACTAATGAAAAACTGTTTTTT. This codes for CASSPGITNEKLFF.

As concerns this clone: The same CDR3 arises from other DNA sequences in this sample as well. The chain joins TRBV11-2 to TRBJ2-3; unclear D gene. Trimming stripped 1 base from V and 3 bases from J, with 2 bases between. The CDR3 runs to 12 residues. Per the germline V gene, CDR1 is SGHAT and CDR2 is FQNNGV. The CDR3 DNA sequence: TGTGCCAGCAGCTTAGTTACAGATACGCAGTATTTT. It specifies CASSLVTDTQYF.

V usage is TRBV7-2 and J usage is TRBJ2-1; 13 positions agree with TRBD2. Germline CDR1 is SGHTA and CDR2 is FQGNSA. This CDR3 region has 15 residues. V lost 5 bases, J lost 10 bases, and 8 bases stayed unmatched. CDR3 residues: CASSTTSGRIGEQFF. CDR3 DNA sequence: TGTGCCAGCAGCACGACTAGCGGGAGGATAGGAGAGCAGTTCTTC. Supplemented by reference TRBV7-2 and TRBJ2-1, the full variable domain reads GAGVSQSPSNKVTEKGKDVELRCDPISGHTALYWYRQSLGQGLEFLIYFQGNSAPDKSGLPSDRFSAERTGGSVSTLTIQRTQQEDSAVYLCASSTTSGRIGEQFFGPGTRLTVL.

The CDR3: CASSARRVSEQYF. CDR3 nucleotides: TGTGCCAGCAGTGCCAGGAGGGTTTCTGAGCAGTACTTC. The gene calls are TRBV11-2 and TRBJ2-7, with D maybe TRBD2 (6 bases). Trimming removed 6 bases at V and 7 bases at J, with 16 bases between. Germline V CDR1 and CDR2: SGHAT, FQNNGV. The CDR3 length is 13 residues.

This clone was recorded only once. CDR3 sequence reads: CAWSVRLAEGEQYF. In DNA form, the CDR3 reads TGTGCCTGGAGTGTAAGACTAGCGGAGGGGGAGCAGTACTTC. This chain links TRBV30 with TRBJ2-7; 9 bases are a match to TRBD2. Germline V gene sequence: CDR1 GTSNPN, CDR2 SVGIG (reference sequence). The CDR3 runs to 14 residues. The V segment lost 0 bases and the J segment 7 bases; nucleotides outside the gene matches: 7.

The V call is TRBV28, the J call TRBJ1-2; D is undetermined. The CDR3 is made up of 14 amino acids. CDR1 and CDR2 from the germline V gene are MDHEN and SYDVKM. Trimming took off 3 bases at V and 8 bases at J, with 16 bases between the two ends. The CDR3 region is CASSFPHSGLGYTF. The CDR3 nucleotides read TGTGCCAGCAGTTTTCCCCATTCCGGGCTCGGCTACACCTTC.

The V gene is TRBV6-5, the J gene TRBJ2-7; D might be TRBD1 (6 bases). The CDR3 runs 13 residues. Trimming took off 6 bases at V and 2 bases at J, with 11 bases between the two ends. Germline CDR1 MNHEY, CDR2 SVGAGI. The CDR3 loop reads CASSRYRAYEQYF. The CDR3 nucleotides read TGTGCCAGCAGCCGCTACAGGGCCTACGAGCAGTACTTC.

The chain has TRBV28 and TRBJ2-1; the match to TRBD2 covers 10 bases. Germline trimming cut 7 bases from V and 8 bases from J; bases unmatched to any gene: 8. The CDR3 runs to 14 residues. In germline, CDR1 is MDHEN, CDR2 SYDVKM. The CDR3 here is CASKSGRAEYEQFF. The CDR3 nucleotides read TGTGCCAGCAAGAGCGGGAGGGCCGAATATGAGCAGTTCTTC.